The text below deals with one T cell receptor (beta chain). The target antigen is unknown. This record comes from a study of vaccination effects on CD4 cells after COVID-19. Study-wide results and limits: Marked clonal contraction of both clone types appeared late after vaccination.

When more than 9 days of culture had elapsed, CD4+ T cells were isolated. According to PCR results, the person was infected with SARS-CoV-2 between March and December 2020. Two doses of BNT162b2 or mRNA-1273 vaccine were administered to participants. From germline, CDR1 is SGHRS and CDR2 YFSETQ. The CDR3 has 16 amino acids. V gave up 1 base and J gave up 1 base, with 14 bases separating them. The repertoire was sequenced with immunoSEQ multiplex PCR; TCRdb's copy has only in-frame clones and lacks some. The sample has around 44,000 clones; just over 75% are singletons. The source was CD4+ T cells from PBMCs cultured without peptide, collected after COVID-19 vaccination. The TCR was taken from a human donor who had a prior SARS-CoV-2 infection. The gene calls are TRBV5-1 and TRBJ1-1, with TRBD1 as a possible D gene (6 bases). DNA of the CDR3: TGCGCCAGCAGCTTGCGGGGGGGCGTGGGGAACACTGAAGCTTTCTTT. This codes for CASSLRGGVGNTEAFF.